These 15 T cell receptor beta chains were sequenced from one sample in a study of neurological immune-mediated disorders. TCRdb fed the 5' RACE reads into MiXCR, producing one record per CDR3 protein. The data hold tens of thousands of distinct CDR3 sequences, with roughly 3.9% observed a single time. The sample consisted of PBMCs. Receptors were obtained from a man aged 30 to 45 with multiple sclerosis.

The table lists this clonotype with many counts. The rearrangement links TRBV5-1 to TRBJ1-2, with TRBD1 matching 7 bases. The CDR3 sequence is 14 residues long. After removal of 4 bases from V and 2 bases from J, the junction contained 5 bases not matched to a gene. Germline V gene lookup returns CDR1 SGHRS and CDR2 YFSETQ. CDR3 nucleotide sequence: TGCGCCAGCAGCCCCGAGGGACAGAACTATGGCTACACCTTC. Amino acid sequence: CASSPEGQNYGYTF.

Ten or more counts support this clonotype. This chain joins TRBV5-4 and TRBJ2-1, with 14 bases matching TRBD2. Germline V gives CDR1 SGHNT, CDR2 YYREEE (reference sequence). The trim removed 0 bases at V and 0 bases at J, leaving 8 bases unmatched. This CDR3 is 20 amino acids long. CDR3 sequence reads: CASSLVPGLAGASSYNEQFF. For the CDR3, the DNA is TGTGCCAGCAGCTTGGTTCCGGGACTAGCGGGGGCAAGCTCCTACAATGAGCAGTTCTTC.

This clonotype was observed at least ten times. This chain connects TRBV20-1 to TRBJ2-7, with a possible D match to TRBD1 (6 bases). Germline-derived CDR1 and CDR2 are DFQATT and SNEGSKA (reference sequence). The CDR3 runs to 13 residues. Trimming removed 6 bases from V and 2 bases from J, with 14 bases in between. The CDR3 protein is CSALLGAPYEQYF. CDR3 DNA sequence: TGCAGTGCCCTATTGGGGGCCCCCTACGAGCAGTACTTC.

Many counts were recorded for this clonotype. The chain has TRBV20-1 and TRBJ2-7, with D unclear. Germline V gives CDR1 DFQATT, CDR2 SNEGSKA (reference sequence). The CDR3 totals 16 residues. The V gene lost 6 bases and the J gene lost 4 bases, with 25 bases spanning the gap. The CDR3 sequence: CSAIRPSFPSSYEQYF. The DNA of the CDR3 is TGCAGTGCAATCAGGCCTTCCTTTCCCTCATCTTACGAGCAGTACTTC.

At least ten counts were recorded for this clonotype. The CDR3 spells CASRPSPGGGRTDTQYF. CDR3 coding DNA: TGTGCCAGCAGACCCTCGCCCGGGGGGGGTCGCACAGATACGCAGTATTTT. The rearrangement joins TRBV7-2 to TRBJ2-3; TRBD2 matches at 8 bases. Germline trimming cut 6 bases from V and 1 base from J; bases unmatched to any gene: 12. Germline lookup yields CDR1 SGHTA and CDR2 FQGNSA. The CDR3 is 17 residues long. Variable domain in full (rest from reference TRBV7-2 and TRBJ2-3): GAGVSQSPSNKVTEKGKDVELRCDPISGHTALYWYRQSLGQGLEFLIYFQGNSAPDKSGLPSDRFSAERTGGSVSTLTIQRTQQEDSAVYLCASRPSPGGGRTDTQYFGPGTRLTVL.

This clonotype was seen many times. V is TRBV20-1 and J is TRBJ2-1, with 12 nucleotides matching TRBD2. CDR1 is DFQATT, CDR2 SNEGSKA, per germline (reference sequence). The CDR3 is 15 residues long. V lost 6 bases, J lost 5 bases, and 8 bases stayed unmatched. The CDR3 is CSASTSGGHHNEQFF. The DNA of the CDR3 is TGCAGTGCATCTACTAGCGGGGGGCACCACAATGAGCAGTTCTTC.

The table lists this clonotype with many counts. The CDR3 sequence is CSAQRTGREQETQYF. The CDR3, as DNA: TGCAGTGCTCAACGGACAGGGAGGGAGCAAGAGACCCAGTACTTC. The chain couples TRBV20-1 to TRBJ2-5; D is possibly TRBD1 (8 bases). This CDR3 spans 15 amino acids. The V gene lost 5 bases and the J gene lost 2 bases, with 18 bases spanning the gap. CDR1 is DFQATT and CDR2 is SNEGSKA in the germline V gene (reference sequence).

Many counts were recorded for this clonotype. The chain recombines TRBV9 with TRBJ2-5; no definite D call. V was clipped by 0 bases and J by 1 base, with 10 bases between them. CDR1 is SGDLS and CDR2 is YYNGEE in the germline V gene. The CDR3 extends over 15 amino acids. The CDR3 reads CASSVGGRTQETQYF. As DNA, the CDR3 is TGTGCCAGCAGCGTAGGGGGTCGAACCCAAGAGACCCAGTACTTC.

With regard to this clonotype: A much larger clonotype is one base distant, so this may be a read error. Since no conserved phenylalanine or tryptophan closes the CDR3, a read error is the likely cause. The genes are TRBV12-3 or TRBV12-4 and TRBJ1-3; weak D call: TRBD1 (5 bases). The CDR3 is made up of 14 amino acids. V was pared by 8 bases and J by 0 bases, with 11 bases between. CDR3 sequence: CASQQGGSGNTIYI. CDR3 in DNA: TGTGCCAGCCAGCAGGGCGGCTCTGGAAACACCATATATATT.

This clonotype has a count of ten or more. The chain employs TRBV10-3 and TRBJ1-1, with 10 bases lining up with TRBD1. Germline lookup yields CDR1 ENHRY and CDR2 SYGVKD. Trimming removed 4 bases from V and 4 bases from J; junction bases left unmatched: 6. The CDR3 length is 15 residues. The CDR3 nucleotides are TGTGCCATCAGTGGTCGGACAGGGGGTTTCACTGAAGCTTTCTTT. It encodes CAISGRTGGFTEAFF.

There are many counts of this clonotype. The V gene is TRBV4-1, the J gene TRBJ2-1, with D possibly TRBD1 on 6 matching bases. V was shortened by 4 bases and J by 4 bases, with 17 bases between the two germline ends. Germline V gives CDR1 MGHRA, CDR2 YSYEKL. The length of the CDR3 is 16 residues. The CDR3 sequence is CASSPVKAGVYNEQFF. DNA for the CDR3: TGCGCCAGCAGCCCCGTGAAGGCAGGGGTTTACAATGAGCAGTTCTTC.

This clonotype was detected many times. The rearrangement links TRBV12-3 or TRBV12-4 to TRBJ1-2, with TRBD1 identical over 10 bases. This CDR3 region has 13 residues. The V and J ends lost 3 bases and 7 bases, in that order; junction bases with no gene match: 2. CDR3 sequence (DNA): TGTGCCAGCAGTTTGGGACAGGGGCTTGGCTACACCTTC. It specifies CASSLGQGLGYTF.

This clonotype was counted many times. The chain has TRBV14 and TRBJ2-7; 8 bases fit TRBD1. Germline V lookup: CDR1 SGHDN, CDR2 FVKESK. Unmatched junction bases numbered 6, after V lost 4 bases and J lost 1 base. The CDR3 covers 15 residues. In DNA form, the CDR3 reads TGTGCCAGCAGCCTCGACAGGGGTTCATCCTACGAGCAGTACTTC. Amino acid sequence: CASSLDRGSSYEQYF.

Many counts were recorded for this clonotype. The chain employs TRBV9 and TRBJ2-5; D possibly matches TRBD1 or TRBD2 (5 bases each). CDR1 is SGDLS, CDR2 YYNGEE, per germline. The CDR3 is made up of 14 amino acids. Trimming cost V 0 bases and J 3 bases, with 9 bases left between them. In DNA form, the CDR3 reads TGTGCCAGCAGCGTAGCAGGGAGTAAAGAGACCCAGTACTTC. It encodes CASSVAGSKETQYF.

This clonotype was picked up many times. The rearrangement uses TRBV9 and TRBJ2-5; D may be TRBD1 or TRBD2 (5 bases each). The CDR3 extends over 14 amino acids. V shed 0 bases and J shed 2 bases, with 8 bases lying between them. CDR1 is SGDLS, CDR2 YYNGEE, per germline. CDR3 sequence reads: CASSVGGRQETQYF. DNA for the CDR3: TGTGCCAGCAGCGTAGGGGGACGGCAAGAGACCCAGTACTTC.